This entry concerns a single TCR beta chain. CDR3 size: 13 residues. V lost 6 bases to trimming and J lost 8 bases, with 16 bases between them. The data belong to a study of Graves' ophthalmopathy and Graves' hyperthyroidism. As the template, RNA transcripts were used to amplify TCR beta CDR3 regions. After a first-round RT-PCR with HTBI primers, a second-round multiplex PCR was run. In TCRdb, the multiplex PCR reads were re-called with MiXCR into one record per CDR3 protein. The sample comprises 170,000 or so distinct CDR3 sequences, roughly two fifths of which are singletons, and 7.5% to 10% rests with the top ten.

Sequences were obtained from peripheral blood. This chain joins TRBV12-3 or TRBV12-4 and TRBJ1-2, with D possibly matching TRBD1 (5 bases). The TCR sequence derives from a man in his thirties or forties with Graves' ophthalmopathy. CDR3 sequence: CASRRWGRDGYTF. The CDR3 coding sequence is TGTGCCAGCAGACGTTGGGGCAGGGACGGCTACACCTTC.